This T cell receptor beta chain was obtained from a study of blood T cell repertoires in COVID-19. CDR1 is SNHLY and CDR2 is FYNNEI in the germline V gene. This CDR3 contains 15 residues. J gave up 2 bases and V 7 bases, and 3 bases lay outside the gene matches. Clones were sequenced by immunoSEQ multiplex PCR, and TCRdb holds only the in-frame ones, with some missing. The sample records 15,000 to 17,000 clones, around three quarters being singletons. This clone was observed a single time. This chain connects TRBV2 to TRBJ2-4, with 12 positions matching TRBD2. This sequence was found in a man between 65 and 85 years old with active or convalescent COVID-19. Sequenced material: peripheral blood. CDR3 in amino acids: CASTGLAGTKNIQYF. The CDR3 bases are TGTGCCAGCACCGGACTAGCGGGAACCAAAAACATTCAGTACTTC.